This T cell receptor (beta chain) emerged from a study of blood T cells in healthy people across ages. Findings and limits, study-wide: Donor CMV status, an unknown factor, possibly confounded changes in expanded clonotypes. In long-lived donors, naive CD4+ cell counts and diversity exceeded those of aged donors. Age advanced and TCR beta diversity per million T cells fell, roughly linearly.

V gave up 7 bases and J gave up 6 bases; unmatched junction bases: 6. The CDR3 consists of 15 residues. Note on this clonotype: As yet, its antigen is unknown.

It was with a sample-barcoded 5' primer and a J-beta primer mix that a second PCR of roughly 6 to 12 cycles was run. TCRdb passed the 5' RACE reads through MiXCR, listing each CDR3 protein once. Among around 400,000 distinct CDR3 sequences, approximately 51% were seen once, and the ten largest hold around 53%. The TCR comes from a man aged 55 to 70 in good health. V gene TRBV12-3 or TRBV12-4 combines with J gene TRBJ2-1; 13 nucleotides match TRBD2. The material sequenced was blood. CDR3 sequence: CASTIGLAGVNEQFF. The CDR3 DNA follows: TGTGCCAGCACGATAGGACTAGCGGGAGTCAATGAGCAGTTCTTC.